The sequence of this T cell receptor beta chain was determined in a study of identical twins. Study outcomes and limitations: The presence of invariant MAIT and iNKT cells could partly confound analyses of zero-insertion sequences. Whereas memory repertoires showed no such difference, abundant cord blood beta clonotypes carried fewer insertions.

The germline gives CDR1 SNHLY, CDR2 FYNNEI. The length of the CDR3 is 13 residues. Germline trimming cut 7 bases from V and 3 bases from J; bases unmatched to any gene: 3. About this clonotype itself: Antigen specificity is unknown.

TCRdb re-called the 5' RACE reads through MiXCR, storing one row per CDR3 protein. The table lists 280,000 or so distinct CDR3 sequences, more than 6.5% of them singletons. These records were also assigned to another study, of yellow fever vaccine responses in identical twins.

The receptor was derived from a woman between 18 and 29 years old in good health. The chain uses TRBV2 and TRBJ2-7; 10 bases align to TRBD1. Sequences were obtained from memory (CD45RO+) T cells sorted from blood. This chain's CDR3 is CASTRDRGYEQYF. The CDR3 bases are TGTGCCAGCACCAGGGACAGGGGCTACGAGCAGTACTTC.